This TCR beta chain was identified in a study of T cell responses to AZD1222 COVID-19 vaccine. Regarding the study as a whole: Only a handful of individuals given AZD1222 were seropositive at baseline. Among spike-specific TCRs, nearly half reportedly target unmutated variant regions.

A word on this clone: Its antigen remains unknown.

Assay used: immunoSEQ multiplex PCR; TCRdb lists only in-frame clones, some missing. The top ten hold under 7.5% of the sample, which has over 45,000 clones, over 65% seen once. Germline trimming cut 2 bases from V and 9 bases from J; bases unmatched to any gene: 11. CDR1 SGHTA and CDR2 FQGNSA come from the germline V gene. This CDR3 has 17 amino acids. The specimen was peripheral blood, collected on day 0 of AZD1222 vaccination. This sequence was found in an adult in good health. The chain is built from TRBV7-2 and TRBJ1-6, with 9 bases that match TRBD1. CDR3 sequence reads: CASSLRAQGAGGSPLHF. The CDR3 nucleotides are TGTGCCAGCAGCTTAAGGGCACAGGGGGCGGGAGGTTCACCCCTCCACTTT.